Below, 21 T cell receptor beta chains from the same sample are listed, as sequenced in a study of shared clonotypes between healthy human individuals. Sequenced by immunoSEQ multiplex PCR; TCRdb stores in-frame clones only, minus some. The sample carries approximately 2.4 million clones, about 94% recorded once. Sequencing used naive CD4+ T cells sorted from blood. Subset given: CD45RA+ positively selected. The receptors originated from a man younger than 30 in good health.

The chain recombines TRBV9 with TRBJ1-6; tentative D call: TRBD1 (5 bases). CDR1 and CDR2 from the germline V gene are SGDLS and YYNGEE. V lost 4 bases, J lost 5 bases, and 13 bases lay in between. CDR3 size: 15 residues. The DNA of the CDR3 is TGTGCCAGCAGCCTCCTAGGGGAGGATAATTCACCCCTCCACTTT. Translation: CASSLLGEDNSPLHF.

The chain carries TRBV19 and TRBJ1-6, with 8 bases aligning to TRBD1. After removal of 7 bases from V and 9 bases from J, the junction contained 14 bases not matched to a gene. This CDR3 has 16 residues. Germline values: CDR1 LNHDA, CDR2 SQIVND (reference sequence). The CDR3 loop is CASNLLNRGQVSPLHF. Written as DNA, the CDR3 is TGTGCCAGTAACCTTTTGAACAGGGGACAGGTTTCACCCCTCCACTTT.

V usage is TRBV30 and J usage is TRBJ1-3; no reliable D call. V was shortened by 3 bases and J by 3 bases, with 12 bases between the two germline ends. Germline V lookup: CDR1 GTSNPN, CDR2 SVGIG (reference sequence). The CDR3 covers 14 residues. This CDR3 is CAWRSRAYGNTIYF. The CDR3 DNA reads TGTGCCTGGAGATCAAGGGCATATGGAAACACCATATATTTT.

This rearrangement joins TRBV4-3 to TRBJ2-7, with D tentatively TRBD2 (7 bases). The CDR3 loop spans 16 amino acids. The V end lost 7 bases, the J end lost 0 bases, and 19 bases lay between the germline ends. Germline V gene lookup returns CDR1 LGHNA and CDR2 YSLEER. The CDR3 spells CASTIGGGDPSYEQYF. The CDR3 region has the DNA TGCGCCAGCACCATAGGGGGAGGGGACCCCTCCTACGAGCAGTACTTC.

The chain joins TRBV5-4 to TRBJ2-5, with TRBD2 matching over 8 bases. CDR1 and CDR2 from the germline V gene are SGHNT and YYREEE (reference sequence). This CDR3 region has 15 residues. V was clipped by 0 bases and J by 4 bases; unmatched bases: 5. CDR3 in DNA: TGTGCCAGCAGCTTGGAAGGACTAGCAAGAGAGACCCAGTACTTC. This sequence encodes CASSLEGLARETQYF.

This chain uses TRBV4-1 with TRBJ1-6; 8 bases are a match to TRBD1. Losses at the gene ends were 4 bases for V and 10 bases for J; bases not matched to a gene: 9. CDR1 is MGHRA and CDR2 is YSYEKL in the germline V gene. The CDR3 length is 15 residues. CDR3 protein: CASSLGQGERSPLHF. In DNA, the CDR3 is TGCGCCAGCAGCCTCGGACAGGGCGAACGCTCACCCCTCCACTTT.

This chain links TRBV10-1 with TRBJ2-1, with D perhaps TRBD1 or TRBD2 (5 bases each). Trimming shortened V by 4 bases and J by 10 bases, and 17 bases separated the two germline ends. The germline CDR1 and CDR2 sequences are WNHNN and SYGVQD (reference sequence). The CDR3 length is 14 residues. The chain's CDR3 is CASSGGSPGREQFF. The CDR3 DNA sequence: TGCGCCAGCAGTGGGGGGAGCCCAGGGCGGGAGCAGTTCTTC.

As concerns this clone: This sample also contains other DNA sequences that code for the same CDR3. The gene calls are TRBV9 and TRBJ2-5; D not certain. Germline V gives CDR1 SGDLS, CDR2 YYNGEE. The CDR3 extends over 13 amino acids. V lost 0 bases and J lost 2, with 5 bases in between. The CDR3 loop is CASSVGQQETQYF. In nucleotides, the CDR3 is TGTGCCAGCAGCGTAGGTCAACAAGAGACCCAGTACTTC.

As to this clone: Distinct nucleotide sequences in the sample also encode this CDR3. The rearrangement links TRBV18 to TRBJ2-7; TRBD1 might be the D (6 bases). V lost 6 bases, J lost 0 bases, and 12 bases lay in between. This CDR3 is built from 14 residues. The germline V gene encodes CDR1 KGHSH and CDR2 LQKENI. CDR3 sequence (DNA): TGTGCCAGCTCCCCGCAGGGGAGCTCCTACGAGCAGTACTTC. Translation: CASSPQGSSYEQYF.

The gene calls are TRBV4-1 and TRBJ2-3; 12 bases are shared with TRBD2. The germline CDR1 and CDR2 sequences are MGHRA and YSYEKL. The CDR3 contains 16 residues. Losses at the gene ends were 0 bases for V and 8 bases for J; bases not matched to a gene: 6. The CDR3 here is CASSQELAGGLGTQYF. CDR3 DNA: TGCGCCAGCAGCCAAGAACTAGCGGGGGGACTGGGTACGCAGTATTTT.

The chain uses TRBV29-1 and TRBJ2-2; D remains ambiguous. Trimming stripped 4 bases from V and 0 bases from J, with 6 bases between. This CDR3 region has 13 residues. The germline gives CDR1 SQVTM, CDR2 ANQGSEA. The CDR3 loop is CSVGSANTGELFF. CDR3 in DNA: TGCAGCGTTGGGAGCGCGAACACCGGGGAGCTGTTTTTT.

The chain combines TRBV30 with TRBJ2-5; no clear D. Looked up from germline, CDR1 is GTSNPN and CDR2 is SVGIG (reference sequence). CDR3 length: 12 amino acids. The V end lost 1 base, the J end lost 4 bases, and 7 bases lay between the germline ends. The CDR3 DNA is TGTGCCTGGAGTGCGCCAGGAGAGACCCAGTACTTC. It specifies CAWSAPGETQYF.

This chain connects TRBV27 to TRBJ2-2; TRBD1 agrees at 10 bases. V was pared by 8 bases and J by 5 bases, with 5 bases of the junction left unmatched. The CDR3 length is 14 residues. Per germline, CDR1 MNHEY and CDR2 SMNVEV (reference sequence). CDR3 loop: CASGDRGRTGELFF. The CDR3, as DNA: TGTGCCAGCGGTGACAGGGGGCGGACCGGGGAGCTGTTTTTT.

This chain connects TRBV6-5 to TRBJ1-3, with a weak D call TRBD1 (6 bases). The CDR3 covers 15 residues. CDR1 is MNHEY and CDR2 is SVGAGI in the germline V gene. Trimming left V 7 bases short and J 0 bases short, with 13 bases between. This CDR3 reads CASKQGRASGNTIYF. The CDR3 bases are TGTGCCAGCAAACAGGGAAGGGCCTCTGGAAACACCATATATTTT.

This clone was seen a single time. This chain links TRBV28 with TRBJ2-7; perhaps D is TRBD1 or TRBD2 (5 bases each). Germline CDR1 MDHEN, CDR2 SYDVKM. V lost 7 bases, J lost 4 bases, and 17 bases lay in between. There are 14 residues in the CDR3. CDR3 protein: CASNGADKLYEQYF. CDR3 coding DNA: TGTGCCAGCAACGGGGCGGACAAATTATACGAGCAGTACTTC.

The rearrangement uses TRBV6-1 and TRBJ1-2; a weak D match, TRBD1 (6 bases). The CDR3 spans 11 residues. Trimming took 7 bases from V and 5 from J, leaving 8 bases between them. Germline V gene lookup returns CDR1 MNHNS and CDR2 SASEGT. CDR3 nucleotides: TGTGCCAGCACAACAGGGTATGGCTACACCTTC. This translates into CASTTGYGYTF.

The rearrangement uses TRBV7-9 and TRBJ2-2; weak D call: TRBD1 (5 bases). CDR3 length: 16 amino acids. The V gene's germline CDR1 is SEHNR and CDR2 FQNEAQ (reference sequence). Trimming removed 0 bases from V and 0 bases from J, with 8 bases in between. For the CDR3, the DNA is TGTGCCAGCAGCTTAGCCTGGACACCGAACACCGGGGAGCTGTTTTTT. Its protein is CASSLAWTPNTGELFF.

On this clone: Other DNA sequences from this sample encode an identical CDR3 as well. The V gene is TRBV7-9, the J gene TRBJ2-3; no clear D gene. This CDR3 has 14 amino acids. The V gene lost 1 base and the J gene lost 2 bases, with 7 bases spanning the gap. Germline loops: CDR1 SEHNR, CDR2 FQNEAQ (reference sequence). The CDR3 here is CASSLGTHTDTQYF. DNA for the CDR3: TGTGCCAGCAGCTTAGGGACCCACACAGATACGCAGTATTTT. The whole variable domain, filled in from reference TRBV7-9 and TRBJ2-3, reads DTGVSQNPRHKITKRGQNVTFRCDPISEHNRLYWYRQTLGQGPEFLTYFQNEAQLEKSRLLSDRFSAERPKGSFSTLEIQRTEQGDSAMYLCASSLGTHTDTQYFGPGTRLTVL.

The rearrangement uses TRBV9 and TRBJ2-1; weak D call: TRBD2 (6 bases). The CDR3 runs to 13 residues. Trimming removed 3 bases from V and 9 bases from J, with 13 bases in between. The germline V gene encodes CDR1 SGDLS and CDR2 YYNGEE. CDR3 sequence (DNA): TGTGCCAGCAGCGAGGACTATCGGGGTGAGCAGTTCTTC. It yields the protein CASSEDYRGEQFF.

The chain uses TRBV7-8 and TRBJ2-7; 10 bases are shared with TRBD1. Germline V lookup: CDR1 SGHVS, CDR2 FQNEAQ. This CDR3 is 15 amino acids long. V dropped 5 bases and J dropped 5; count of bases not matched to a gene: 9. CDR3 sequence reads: CASSSRDRGSNEQYF. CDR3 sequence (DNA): TGTGCCAGCAGCAGCCGGGACAGGGGATCGAACGAGCAGTACTTC.

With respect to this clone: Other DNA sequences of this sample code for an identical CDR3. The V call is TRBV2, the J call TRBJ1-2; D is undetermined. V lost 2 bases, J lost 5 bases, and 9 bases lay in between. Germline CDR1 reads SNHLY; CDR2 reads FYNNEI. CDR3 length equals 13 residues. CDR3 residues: CASSELGSYGYTF. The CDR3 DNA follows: TGTGCCAGCAGTGAACTTGGCAGTTATGGCTACACCTTC.